A single T cell receptor (beta chain) is shown here with its context. Clones were sequenced by immunoSEQ multiplex PCR, and TCRdb holds only the in-frame ones, with some missing. The table includes 20,000 to 30,000 clones, 70% to 90% detected once. The data were obtained in a study of PD-L1 blockade in urothelial cancer. Study-wide context: Patients commenced intravenous atezolizumab, 1,200 mg every 3 weeks, at some point between 2012 and 2014. Previous chemotherapy exposure amounted to 0 to 3 regimens for patients.

The J segment lost 12 bases and the V segment lost 4 bases, leaving 9 bases of the junction unmatched. CDR3 length: 14 amino acids. Germline V lookup: CDR1 SGHRS, CDR2 YFSETQ. This sequence was found in a man aged 55-75 years with urothelial cancer. The chain joins TRBV5-1 to TRBJ1-6; TRBD1 aligns across 8 bases. The sequenced sample was PBMCs, obtained around atezolizumab (anti-PD-L1) treatment. In nucleotides, the CDR3 is TGCGCCAGCAGCCCCGGGACAGGCGGTTTACCCCTCCACTTT. Protein product: CASSPGTGGLPLHF. Variable domain in full (rest from reference TRBV5-1 and TRBJ1-6): KAGVTQTPRYLIKTRGQQVTLSCSPISGHRSVSWYQQTPGQGLQFLFEYFSETQRNKGNFPGRFSGRQFSNSRSEMNVSTLELGDSALYLCASSPGTGGLPLHFGNGTRLTVT.